One and the same sample provided the 27 T cell receptor beta chains below, sequenced in a study of cytomegalovirus exposure and HLA in healthy donors. This PCR relied on a set of 60 Vbeta primers and 13 Jbeta primers. Repertoires were generated with immunoSEQ multiplex PCR, while TCRdb's copy carries only in-frame clones and drops some. The sample holds about 150,000 clones, 70% to 90% seen once. The sample taken for sequencing was PBMCs. The receptors here all came from a girl aged 10 to 17 in good health and CMV-seropositive.

This clone was seen once. The genes are TRBV19 and TRBJ2-3; 7 positions match TRBD1. CDR1 is LNHDA and CDR2 is SQIVND in the germline V gene (reference sequence). The V and J ends lost 4 bases and 0 bases, in that order; junction bases with no gene match: 10. CDR3 size: 17 residues. This CDR3 is CASSSPYRGPSTDTQYF. As DNA, the CDR3 is TGTGCCAGTAGTAGCCCTTACAGGGGTCCTAGCACAGATACGCAGTATTTT.

V gene TRBV6-5 combines with J gene TRBJ1-4, with 7 bases aligning to TRBD1. CDR1 MNHEY and CDR2 SVGAGI come from the germline V gene. After removal of 3 bases from V and 4 bases from J, the junction contained 8 bases not matched to a gene. The CDR3 is 16 residues long. The chain's CDR3 is CASSYSRDSINEKLFF. CDR3 sequence (DNA): TGTGCCAGCAGTTATTCCCGGGACAGCATTAATGAAAAACTGTTTTTT.

The chain employs TRBV9 and TRBJ1-6; the D gene is possibly TRBD1 (5 bases). Germline V CDR1 and CDR2: SGDLS, YYNGEE. The CDR3 covers 14 residues. V lost 3 bases to trimming and J lost 6 bases, with 10 bases between them. CDR3 sequence (DNA): TGTGCCAGCAGCGAAACCGGGGGTAATTCACCCCTCCACTTT. Encoded protein: CASSETGGNSPLHF.

This clone was counted only a few times. J is TRBJ1-1 and V is TRBV27; possible D gene TRBD1, 6 bases. CDR3 length: 14 residues. V gave up 3 bases and J gave up 3 bases, with 11 bases separating them. The germline V gene has CDR1 MNHEY and CDR2 SMNVEV (reference sequence). The CDR3 DNA sequence: TGTGCCAGCAGTTTTATTGCAGGGGACACTGAAGCTTTCTTT. It translates to CASSFIAGDTEAFF.

The gene calls are TRBV4-1 and TRBJ1-1, with D possibly matching TRBD1 (5 bases). CDR1 is MGHRA, CDR2 YSYEKL, per germline. CDR3 length equals 13 residues. V shed 4 bases and J shed 5 bases, with 11 bases lying between them. CDR3 nucleotide sequence: TGCGCCAGCAGCCGGAGGGGAGATACTGAAGCTTTCTTT. As protein: CASSRRGDTEAFF.

V gene TRBV5-1 combines with J gene TRBJ2-7, with D perhaps matching TRBD1 (6 bases). V was trimmed by 4 bases and J by 3 bases, leaving 8 bases between them. The CDR3 consists of 12 residues. From germline, CDR1 is SGHRS and CDR2 YFSETQ. CDR3 coding DNA: TGCGCCAGCAGCCAGGACAGCTACGAGCAGTACTTC. It is translated as CASSQDSYEQYF.

The rearrangement uses TRBV9 and TRBJ2-3; 7 bases match TRBD2. CDR1 is SGDLS, CDR2 YYNGEE, per germline. CDR3 length: 16 amino acids. With 0 bases clipped from V and 2 bases from J, the junction kept 6 bases outside the gene matches. CDR3 coding DNA: TGTGCCAGCAGCGTAGTGTGGGGGGGACTCACAGATACGCAGTATTTT. Protein sequence: CASSVVWGGLTDTQYF.

This sequence joins TRBV7-9 and TRBJ2-3; 8 positions agree with TRBD1. Per the germline V gene, CDR1 is SEHNR and CDR2 is FQNEAQ (reference sequence). J gave up 0 bases and V 6 bases, and 5 bases lay outside the gene matches. This CDR3 spans 15 amino acids. CDR3 region: CASRPRQGSTDTQYF. The CDR3 coding sequence is TGTGCCAGCAGACCTAGACAGGGGAGCACAGATACGCAGTATTTT.

This clone was counted between two and nine times. The V call is TRBV27, the J call TRBJ2-7; D ambiguous. The CDR3 spans 15 residues. The germline V gene has CDR1 MNHEY and CDR2 SMNVEV (reference sequence). The V end was cut by 2 bases, the J end by 5 bases, with 16 bases between. CDR3 DNA sequence: TGTGCCAGCAGTTTAGTTTCGGGTAATTTCGACGAGCAGTACTTC. This encodes CASSLVSGNFDEQYF.

This clone has more than one count but fewer than ten. V is TRBV6-6 and J is TRBJ1-2, with 8 bases fitting TRBD1. The trim removed 4 bases at V and 2 bases at J, leaving 6 bases unmatched. Germline CDR1 and CDR2: MNHNY and SVGAGI (reference sequence). CDR3 length equals 15 residues. The CDR3 DNA follows: TGTGCCAGCAGTTTCACCAGGGGGCAAAACTATGGCTACACCTTC. Its translation: CASSFTRGQNYGYTF.

The V and J genes are TRBV7-9 and TRBJ1-2, with 8 bases aligning to TRBD1. Germline lookup yields CDR1 SEHNR and CDR2 FQNEAQ (reference sequence). V shed 6 bases and J 6 bases; nucleotides not matched to a gene: 9. This CDR3 comprises 14 residues. In DNA form, the CDR3 reads TGTGCCAGCAGAACGACAGGGGTTTCGGATGGCTACACCTTC. Encoded protein: CASRTTGVSDGYTF.

This clone was recorded once. The rearrangement joins TRBV28 to TRBJ2-1, with 8 nucleotides matching TRBD1. Trimming at V came to 6 bases and at J to 6 bases, leaving 10 bases not matched to a gene. CDR1 and CDR2 (germline): MDHEN, SYDVKM. This CDR3 is built from 15 residues. Here the CDR3 DNA reads TGTGCCAGCAGGGCCGGGACAGGTCGTATCAATGAGCAGTTCTTC. It is translated as CASRAGTGRINEQFF.

A remark on this clone: The sample contains more than one DNA sequence encoding this CDR3. The V and J genes are TRBV2 and TRBJ2-3, with TRBD1 matching over 7 bases. From germline, CDR1 is SNHLY and CDR2 FYNNEI. V was pared by 6 bases and J by 0 bases, with 6 bases of the junction left unmatched. This CDR3 spans 15 amino acids. The CDR3 here is CASSAGTASTDTQYF. In DNA, the CDR3 is TGTGCCAGCAGCGCCGGGACAGCTAGCACAGATACGCAGTATTTT.

The J gene is TRBJ2-1, the V gene TRBV6-1; 11 nucleotides line up with TRBD1. This CDR3 region has 14 residues. From germline, CDR1 is MNHNS and CDR2 SASEGT. With 3 bases clipped from V and 7 bases from J, the junction kept 2 bases outside the gene matches. The CDR3 reads CASSDRDRGNEQFF. DNA for the CDR3: TGTGCCAGCAGTGACCGGGACAGGGGGAATGAGCAGTTCTTC.

The V gene is TRBV5-6, the J gene TRBJ1-1, with a tentative D call TRBD1 (6 bases). V shed 4 bases and J shed 1 base, with 14 bases lying between them. Germline CDR1 reads SGHDT; CDR2 reads YYEEEE. The CDR3 covers 15 residues. As DNA, the CDR3 is TGTGCCAGCAGCAGATACCGGGACAAGAACACTGAAGCTTTCTTT. Protein: CASSRYRDKNTEAFF.

The chain links TRBV9 to TRBJ2-2; D is unresolved. Germline CDR1 is SGDLS and CDR2 is YYNGEE. V was shortened by 5 bases and J by 2 bases, with 4 bases between the two germline ends. The CDR3 has 12 residues. CDR3: CASSPNTGELFF. The CDR3 DNA sequence: TGTGCCAGCAGTCCTAACACCGGGGAGCTGTTTTTT.

The genes are TRBV5-1 and TRBJ2-7; D unclear. Germline values: CDR1 SGHRS, CDR2 YFSETQ. The CDR3 loop spans 14 amino acids. The germline V and J ends were trimmed by 2 bases and 2 bases, with 11 bases remaining between them. CDR3 DNA: TGCGCCAGCAGCTTAAATTACGGTGCCTACGAGCAGTACTTC. Its protein product is CASSLNYGAYEQYF.

The chain couples TRBV27 to TRBJ2-2, with 9 bases lining up with TRBD2. Trimming at V came to 2 bases and at J to 7 bases, leaving 5 bases not matched to a gene. Looked up from germline, CDR1 is MNHEY and CDR2 is SMNVEV (reference sequence). The CDR3 sequence is 15 residues long. In nucleotides, the CDR3 is TGTGCCAGCAGTTTAGGCGGGGGGGCCATCGGGGAGCTGTTTTTT. This sequence encodes CASSLGGGAIGELFF.

The chain joins TRBV19 to TRBJ1-1; TRBD1 matches 8 bases. Per germline, CDR1 LNHDA and CDR2 SQIVND (reference sequence). This CDR3 spans 15 amino acids. J lost 6 bases, V lost 5 bases, and 11 bases had no gene match. CDR3 residues: CASSRPGTGGAEAFF. CDR3 nucleotides: TGTGCCAGTAGTCGACCCGGGACAGGTGGGGCTGAAGCTTTCTTT. The full variable domain, with the rest looked up from reference TRBV19 and TRBJ1-1, is DGGITQSPKYLFRKEGQNVTLSCEQNLNHDAMYWYRQDPGQGLRLIYYSQIVNDFQKGDIAEGYSVSREKKESFPLTVTSAQKNPTAFYLCASSRPGTGGAEAFFGQGTRLTVV.

V and J are TRBV19 and TRBJ1-1; D might be TRBD1 (5 bases). V dropped 3 bases and J dropped 5 bases, with 13 bases sitting between them. The germline V gene encodes CDR1 LNHDA and CDR2 SQIVND (reference sequence). The CDR3 length is 14 residues. Here the CDR3 DNA reads TGTGCCAGTAGTATTGGCGCAGGGCGGACTGAAGCTTTCTTT. This gives the protein CASSIGAGRTEAFF.

The chain recombines TRBV5-8 with TRBJ1-2, with 7 bases aligning to TRBD1. Germline trimming cut 1 base from V and 0 bases from J; bases unmatched to any gene: 15. Germline V lookup: CDR1 SGHTS, CDR2 YDEGEE. There are 19 residues in the CDR3. CDR3 coding DNA: TGTGCCAGCAGCTTGTGGGAAAAAACAGGGGAGGCCTCTAACTATGGCTACACCTTC. It is translated as CASSLWEKTGEASNYGYTF.

V usage is TRBV2 and J usage is TRBJ1-4; D uncertain. CDR3 length: 14 amino acids. Looked up from germline, CDR1 is SNHLY and CDR2 is FYNNEI. V was pared by 3 bases and J by 3 bases, with 8 bases between. The CDR3 region is CASSEQMSNEKLFF. DNA for the CDR3: TGTGCCAGCAGTGAGCAGATGTCTAATGAAAAACTGTTTTTT.

This rearrangement joins TRBV6-1 to TRBJ2-3, with D perhaps matching TRBD2 (6 bases). The ends were cut back, 5 bases at V and 5 bases at J, with 14 bases in the middle. The germline CDR1 and CDR2 sequences are MNHNS and SASEGT. This CDR3 has 14 residues. CDR3 sequence: CASSHRDSVDTQYF. CDR3 sequence (DNA): TGTGCCAGCAGTCACCGGGACTCCGTAGATACGCAGTATTTT.

The chain has TRBV9 and TRBJ2-3; TRBD2 might be the D (5 bases). This CDR3 region has 23 residues. Germline V gives CDR1 SGDLS, CDR2 YYNGEE. Trimming pared 3 bases from V and 0 bases from J, leaving 35 bases between. CDR3 residues: CASSGWTGPTIAGSNPSTDTQYF. Here the CDR3 DNA reads TGTGCCAGCAGCGGATGGACCGGGCCAACTATTGCGGGCAGCAACCCTAGCACAGATACGCAGTATTTT. The full variable domain, completed using reference TRBV9 and TRBJ2-3, is DSGVTQTPKHLITATGQRVTLRCSPRSGDLSVYWYQQSLDQGLQFLIQYYNGEERAKGNILERFSAQQFPDLHSELNLSSLELGDSALYFCASSGWTGPTIAGSNPSTDTQYFGPGTRLTVL.

This clone was detected only once. The gene calls are TRBV29-1 and TRBJ2-3, with D possibly being TRBD1 (6 bases). Trimming took 0 bases from V and 4 from J, leaving 11 bases between them. The CDR3 is 14 amino acids. Looked up from germline, CDR1 is SQVTM and CDR2 is ANQGSEA. The chain's CDR3 is CSVEDHWGPDTQYF. The CDR3 DNA follows: TGCAGCGTTGAAGATCATTGGGGGCCAGATACGCAGTATTTT.

The chain combines TRBV28 with TRBJ2-3, with 9 bases aligning to TRBD1. In germline, CDR1 is MDHEN, CDR2 SYDVKM. The CDR3 consists of 16 residues. The trim removed 6 bases at V and 3 bases at J, leaving 10 bases unmatched. The CDR3 protein is CASSRLGQGRTDTQYF. The CDR3 region has the DNA TGTGCCAGCAGCCGACTAGGACAGGGGAGAACAGATACGCAGTATTTT.

CDR3 protein: CASSLGWRYNEQFF. The DNA of the CDR3 is TGTGCCAGCAGCCTGGGGTGGAGGTACAATGAGCAGTTCTTC. The rearrangement links TRBV14 to TRBJ2-1, with D perhaps matching TRBD2 (5 bases). Germline V gene lookup returns CDR1 SGHDN and CDR2 FVKESK. The CDR3 length is 14 residues. Between the trimmed V and J ends, which lost 4 bases and 4 bases, there was a span of 11 bases.